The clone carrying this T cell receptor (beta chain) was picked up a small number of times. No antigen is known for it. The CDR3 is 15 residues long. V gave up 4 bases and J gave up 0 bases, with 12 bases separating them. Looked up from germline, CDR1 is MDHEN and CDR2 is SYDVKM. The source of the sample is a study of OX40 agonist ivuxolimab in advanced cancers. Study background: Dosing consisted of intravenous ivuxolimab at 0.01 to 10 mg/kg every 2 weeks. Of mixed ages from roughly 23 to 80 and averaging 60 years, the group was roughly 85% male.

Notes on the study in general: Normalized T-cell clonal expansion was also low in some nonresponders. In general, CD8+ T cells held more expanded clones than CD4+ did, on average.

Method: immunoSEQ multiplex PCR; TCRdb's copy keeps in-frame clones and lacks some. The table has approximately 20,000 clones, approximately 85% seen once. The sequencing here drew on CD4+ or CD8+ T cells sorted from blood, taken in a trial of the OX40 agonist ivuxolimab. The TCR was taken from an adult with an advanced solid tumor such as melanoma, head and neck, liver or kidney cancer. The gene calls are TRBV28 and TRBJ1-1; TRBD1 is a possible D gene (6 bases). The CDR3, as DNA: TGTGCCAGCAGTTCCGCCGGGACATTGAACACTGAAGCTTTCTTT. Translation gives CASSSAGTLNTEAFF.